One sample yielded the 15 T cell receptor beta chains listed below, sequenced in a study of radiation and T cells in renal cell carcinoma. Sequencing was performed with immunoSEQ multiplex PCR; in TCRdb, only in-frame clones are kept and a portion is missing. The sample carries 100,000 to 150,000 clones, about four fifths recorded once. The time point: blood 2 weeks post-SBRT. As to treatment: 15 Gy SBRT to primary tumor, nephrectomy 4 weeks later. The specimen was blood, collected from a patient whose treatment included radiotherapy and nephrectomy. All receptors derive from a man aged 50 to 60 with renal cell carcinoma.

Concerning this clone: One end of the junction does not line up with germline, which may come from a read error. The chain is built from TRBV30 and TRBJ1-2; 7 nucleotides match TRBD1. Germline V gene lookup returns CDR1 GTSNPN and CDR2 SVGIG (reference sequence). The CDR3 is 14 amino acids. The CDR3 bases are TGTGCCTGGAGTAAATTTCGTGGGACAGTACTTCCGTACTTC. Protein: CAWSKFRGTVLPYF.

The V call is TRBV9, the J call TRBJ2-7; the match to TRBD1 covers 8 bases. The germline V gene has CDR1 SGDLS and CDR2 YYNGEE. The CDR3 spans 15 residues. V shed 0 bases, J shed 7 bases, and the junction held 9 bases outside the gene matches. DNA of the CDR3: TGTGCCAGCAGCGTAGAACAGACAGGGGTGCGGGAGCAGTACTTC. Protein sequence: CASSVEQTGVREQYF.

V and J are TRBV6-1 and TRBJ2-2; no definite D call. This CDR3 region has 13 residues. Trimming shortened V by 6 bases and J by 2 bases, and 7 bases separated the two germline ends. CDR1 is MNHNS and CDR2 is SASEGT in the germline V gene. The CDR3 DNA is TGTGCCAGCAGGTTTAAAAACACCGGGGAGCTGTTTTTT. The encoded protein is CASRFKNTGELFF.

The sample holds a few counts of this clone. The chain has TRBV19 and TRBJ1-1; D perhaps matches TRBD1 (6 bases). This CDR3 contains 16 residues. Trimming shortened V by 7 bases and J by 4 bases, and 22 bases separated the two germline ends. Germline V CDR1 and CDR2: LNHDA, SQIVND (reference sequence). This chain's CDR3 is CASIRRTRGGFTEAFF. The CDR3 DNA follows: TGTGCCAGTATCCGGAGGACCAGGGGAGGGTTCACTGAAGCTTTCTTT.

Comments on this clone: Distinct nucleotide sequences in the sample also encode this CDR3. This chain links TRBV7-3 with TRBJ2-3, with D uncertain. The V end was cut by 2 bases, the J end by 0 bases, with 6 bases between. The CDR3 has 14 residues. CDR1 is SGHTA and CDR2 is FQGTGA in the germline V gene. CDR3 in amino acids: CASSLSSSTDTQYF. CDR3 DNA sequence: TGTGCCAGCAGCTTATCAAGTAGCACAGATACGCAGTATTTT.

The V gene is TRBV7-3, the J gene TRBJ2-7; D is undetermined. The CDR3 length is 17 residues. CDR1 is SGHTA and CDR2 is FQGTGA in the germline V gene. V lost 3 bases and J 1 base, leaving 19 bases between the germline ends. The CDR3 loop reads CASSFKGMAAESYEQYF. CDR3 nucleotides: TGTGCCAGCAGCTTTAAAGGGATGGCGGCTGAATCCTACGAGCAGTACTTC.

This clone was counted only a few times. This chain connects TRBV4-1 to TRBJ1-1; D not certain. CDR1 MGHRA and CDR2 YSYEKL come from the germline V gene. The CDR3 loop spans 14 amino acids. V was trimmed by 3 bases and J by 3 bases, leaving 11 bases between them. The CDR3 bases are TGCGCCAGCAGCCATCACGACCCCGACACTGAAGCTTTCTTT. It is translated as CASSHHDPDTEAFF.

This clone was observed once. The J gene is TRBJ2-2, the V gene TRBV7-9; 9 nucleotides align to TRBD1. Per germline, CDR1 SEHNR and CDR2 FQNEAQ (reference sequence). Losses at the gene ends were 6 bases for V and 3 bases for J; bases not matched to a gene: 5. CDR3 length equals 15 residues. CDR3: CASSYRGQDTGELFF. The CDR3 nucleotides read TGTGCCAGCAGTTACAGGGGGCAGGACACCGGGGAGCTGTTTTTT.

The J gene is TRBJ1-1, the V gene TRBV27; 10 bases match TRBD1. From germline, CDR1 is MNHEY and CDR2 SMNVEV (reference sequence). This CDR3 contains 13 residues. The V gene end was trimmed by 5 bases and the J gene end by 7 bases; junction bases not matched to a gene: 4. The CDR3 DNA follows: TGTGCCAGCAGTCCCGGGACAGGGGTTGAAGCTTTCTTT. Translating it yields CASSPGTGVEAFF.

This clone was observed a handful of times. The V gene is TRBV11-2, the J gene TRBJ1-3, with D hard to call. The CDR3 is 14 amino acids. Trimming left V 2 bases short and J 8 bases short, with 13 bases between. Germline V CDR1 and CDR2: SGHAT, FQNNGV. The CDR3 loop is CASSLSSLGHTIYF. The CDR3, as DNA: TGTGCCAGCAGCTTATCCTCCCTTGGGCACACCATATATTTT. Complete variable domain (other parts from reference TRBV11-2 and TRBJ1-3): EAGVAQSPRYKIIEKRQSVAFWCNPISGHATLYWYQQILGQGPKLLIQFQNNGVVDDSQLPKDRFSAERLKGVDSTLKIQPAKLEDSAVYLCASSLSSLGHTIYFGEGSWLTVV.

J is TRBJ2-7 and V is TRBV5-1; D perhaps matches TRBD2 (6 bases). V was pared by 4 bases and J by 6 bases, with 14 bases between. Germline values: CDR1 SGHRS, CDR2 YFSETQ. The CDR3 extends over 13 amino acids. CDR3 sequence (DNA): TGCGCCAGCAGCCGACTAGGGTCCCTCGAGCAGTACTTC. Its protein product is CASSRLGSLEQYF.

The sample holds one count of this clone. This chain links TRBV7-6 with TRBJ1-1; a possible D gene is TRBD1 (5 bases). CDR1 and CDR2 (germline): SGHVS, FNYEAQ. Trimming took 0 bases from V and 1 from J, leaving 6 bases between them. The CDR3 contains 14 residues. CDR3 in DNA: TGTGCCAGCAGCTTAGCGGGACCGAACACTGAAGCTTTCTTT. Its translation: CASSLAGPNTEAFF.

The CDR3 sequence is CASSLARAPGNTIYF. In DNA, the CDR3 is TGTGCCAGCAGCTTAGCCAGGGCCCCTGGAAACACCATATATTTT. This sequence joins TRBV7-2 and TRBJ1-3; TRBD1 is a possible D gene (5 bases). The CDR3 consists of 15 residues. Trimming shortened V by 0 bases and J by 2 bases, and 8 bases separated the two germline ends. CDR1 is SGHTA and CDR2 is FQGNSA in the germline V gene.

The sample holds one count of this clone. The chain carries TRBV9 and TRBJ2-1; 10 bases agree with TRBD1. J lost 5 bases, V lost 4 bases, and 3 bases had no gene match. This CDR3 contains 14 residues. CDR1 is SGDLS and CDR2 is YYNGEE in the germline V gene. The CDR3 protein is CASSLGTGDNEQFF. For the CDR3, the DNA is TGTGCCAGCAGCCTCGGGACAGGGGACAATGAGCAGTTCTTC.

The chain couples TRBV27 to TRBJ2-6; 12 nucleotides line up with TRBD2. This CDR3 spans 17 amino acids. Germline V gives CDR1 MNHEY, CDR2 SMNVEV (reference sequence). The V segment lost 6 bases and the J segment 4 bases; nucleotides outside the gene matches: 7. The CDR3 is CASSQRTSGTGANVLTF. The CDR3 DNA is TGTGCCAGCAGCCAGAGGACTAGCGGGACCGGGGCCAACGTCCTGACTTTC. The whole variable domain, remainder taken from reference TRBV27 and TRBJ2-6, is EAQVTQNPRYLITVTGKKLTVTCSQNMNHEYMSWYRQDPGLGLRQIYYSMNVEVTDKGDVPEGYKVSRKEKRNFPLILESPSPNQTSLYFCASSQRTSGTGANVLTFGAGSRLTVL.